Listed below are T cell receptor beta chains from one sample, sequenced in a study of pediatric ulcerative colitis. Some clones are missing from TCRdb's copy, which holds only in-frame ones; the method was immunoSEQ multiplex PCR. In the table there are around 18,000 clones, around 74% of which are singletons. Specimen: gut tissue. These receptors came from a boy aged 10-17 years with moderate ulcerative colitis. Both conserved end residues are part of each CDR3. D genes are given only for firm matches. Size tells how often a clone was seen (once, few, many) or the class of an expanded clone, and some rows leave it out.

>TRBV7-2|-|TRBJ1-2|11|-
TGTGCCAGCAGCTCCAGGGATCGGGTCACCTTC
CASSSRDRVTF
>TRBV2|-|TRBJ2-1|12|TRBD2
TGTGCCAGCAGTACACCGGGACTAGCGTTGTTCTTC
CASSTPGLALFF
>TRBV2|few|TRBJ2-7|12|-
TGTGCCAGCAGTGAGGACACCCTAGCGCAGTACTTC
CASSEDTLAQYF
>TRBV2|-|TRBJ1-2|15|-
TGTGCCAGCAGGGGTACAGTTACCTCTAGTTATGGCTACACCTTC
CASRGTVTSSYGYTF
>TRBV7-2|-|TRBJ2-2|15|-
TGTGCCAGCAGCTTAGATCTCAGGGCGACCGGGGAGCTGTTTTTT
CASSLDLRATGELFF
>TRBV6-6|-|TRBJ2-2|16|-
TGTGCCAGCAGTTACTCCTCCGAAACCCCCACCGGGGAGCTGTTTTTT
CASSYSSETPTGELFF
>TRBV27|-|TRBJ1-3|14|-
TGTGCCAGCGGAGGTGGAGGTGCTGGAAACACCATATATTTT
CASGGGGAGNTIYF
>TRBV7-6|-|TRBJ2-3|16|TRBD2
TGTGCCAGCAGCTTAAGCGGGGGGATTAACACAGATACGCAGTATTTT
CASSLSGGINTDTQYF
>TRBV13|-|TRBJ1-2|12|TRBD1
TGTGCCAGTAAACAGGGGGCGCGCGGCTACACCTTC
CASKQGARGYTF
>TRBV7-9|-|TRBJ1-1|14|-
TGTGCCAGCAGCTTAGCGATGGGGGGCACTGAAGCTTTCTTT
CASSLAMGGTEAFF
>TRBV6-1|medium-sized|TRBJ2-5|15|TRBD2
TGTGCCAGCAGTGAACTAGCGGGAGCTTTGGAGACCCAGTACTTC
CASSELAGALETQYF
>TRBV11-2|-|TRBJ2-2|14|TRBD1
TGTGCCACCAGACAGGGGGCGTACACCGGGGAGCTGTTTTTT
CATRQGAYTGELFF
>TRBV7-2|few|TRBJ2-7|15|-
TGTGCCAGCAGCTTAGACGGCTGGGAGTCCTACGAGCAGTACTTC
CASSLDGWESYEQYF
>TRBV7-6|-|TRBJ2-1|15|TRBD1
TGTGCCAGCAGCTATGGGACAGGGGGCTACAATGAGCAGTTCTTC
CASSYGTGGYNEQFF
>TRBV4-2|-|TRBJ1-6|16|-
TGTGCCAGCAGCCAAGATTCGCAGGGGCGCAGTCCACCCCTCCACTTT
CASSQDSQGRSPPLHF
>TRBV2|-|TRBJ1-2|14|-
TGTGCCAGCATCTCGAACAGGGAGGGCTATGGCTACACCTTC
CASISNREGYGYTF
>TRBV19|once|TRBJ2-5|15|TRBD2
TGTGCCAGTAGCCCACTAGCGGGGAAATCGGAGACCCAGTACTTC
CASSPLAGKSETQYF
>TRBV6-5|-|TRBJ2-3|13|-
TGTGCCAGCAGTTATCGGTCCCCAGATACGCAGTATTTT
CASSYRSPDTQYF
>TRBV27|-|TRBJ1-6|15|-
TGTGCCAGCAGTTTCCAAGGACCGTATAATTCACCCCTCCACTTT
CASSFQGPYNSPLHF
>TRBV11-2|-|TRBJ1-4|13|TRBD1
TGTGCCAGCAGCGGACAGGGGGAGGGGAAACTGTTTTTT
CASSGQGEGKLFF
>TRBV5-1|-|TRBJ2-7|13|-
TGCGCCAGCAGCTTTCCGCCGGGTGGAGAGCAGTACTTC
CASSFPPGGEQYF
>TRBV4-2|-|TRBJ1-1|14|-
TGTGCCAGCAGCCAAGAATTCCGTACAGGGGAAGCTTTCTTT
CASSQEFRTGEAFF
>TRBV5-6|few|TRBJ1-1|15|TRBD1
TGTGCCAGCAGCTTGGCCCGGGACAGGGCGGGGGAAGCTTTCTTT
CASSLARDRAGEAFF
>TRBV4-2|once|TRBJ2-1|16|-
TGTGCCAGCAGCCAAGATGGGGACCACTCCTACAATGAGCAGTTCTTC
CASSQDGDHSYNEQFF
>TRBV27|-|TRBJ1-1|11|-
TGTGCCAGCAGTCGTGGACAGTCGGCTTTCTTT
CASSRGQSAFF
>TRBV6-5|-|TRBJ2-7|16|TRBD2
TGTGCCAGCAGTTTAGTGTCTTGGCGGGAGACCTACGAGCAGTACTTC
CASSLVSWRETYEQYF
>TRBV19|large|TRBJ1-2|14|-
TGTGCCAGCTCTGCCGGACACGGAGGAAGGGGCTACACCTTC
CASSAGHGGRGYTF
>TRBV5-4|-|TRBJ2-1|16|-
TGTGCCAGCAGGCATCTGGCGGGCAGCTCCTACAATGAGCAGTTCTTC
CASRHLAGSSYNEQFF
>TRBV6-1|-|TRBJ2-3|13|-
TGTGCCAGCAGTGAAGCTGGCACAGATACGCAGTATTTT
CASSEAGTDTQYF
>TRBV23-1|-|TRBJ1-3|15|TRBD1
TGCGCCAGCAGCCCACAGGGGCTTCCTGGAAACACCATATATTTT
CASSPQGLPGNTIYF
>TRBV19|-|TRBJ2-7|14|-
TGTGCCACCAACTCCGGGTTGGTCTCCGACGAGCAGTACTTC
CATNSGLVSDEQYF
>TRBV19|-|TRBJ2-7|14|TRBD1
TGTGCCTCCGCCCCTGGGACAGGGAGTTACGAGCAGTACTTC
CASAPGTGSYEQYF
>TRBV19|-|TRBJ1-1|14|TRBD1
TGTGCCAGTAGTCTCAGGACAGGGGGTGTTGAAGCTTTCTTT
CASSLRTGGVEAFF
>TRBV7-9|-|TRBJ1-2|14|TRBD1
TGTGCCAGCAGTCAACCAGGGGGCGATCGAGGCTACACCTTC
CASSQPGGDRGYTF
>TRBV6-1|-|TRBJ1-1|13|-
TGTGCCAGCAGGTTCACCTTGAACACTGAAGCTTTCTTT
CASRFTLNTEAFF
>TRBV6-6|-|TRBJ2-7|14|-
TGTGCCAGCAGCCGGACTGCGGCGTCCTACGAGCAGTACTTC
CASSRTAASYEQYF
>TRBV10-1|-|TRBJ1-3|18|-
TGCGCCAGCAGTGAGTCCCGAATGACAAGGGCGGCCGGAAACACCATATATTTT
CASSESRMTRAAGNTIYF
>TRBV5-6|-|TRBJ1-1|14|-
TGTGCCAGCAGCATCCGGGACGGTGGCACTGAAGCTTTCTTT
CASSIRDGGTEAFF
>TRBV6-5|-|TRBJ1-5|14|-
TGTGCCAGCAGTTACGGCAGGAGCAATCAGCCCCAGCATTTT
CASSYGRSNQPQHF
>TRBV5-1|-|TRBJ2-7|14|-
TGCGCCAGCACCCAGGAGGGCCAGACCTACGAGCAGTACTTC
CASTQEGQTYEQYF
>TRBV7-9|-|TRBJ1-5|14|-
TGTGCCAGCAGCGAATCTACAGGGAATCAGCCCCAGCATTTT
CASSESTGNQPQHF
>TRBV9|-|TRBJ1-1|14|-
TGTGCCAGCAGCGTAGGGCGGATCGGCACTGAAGCTTTCTTT
CASSVGRIGTEAFF
>TRBV25-1|-|TRBJ1-4|14|-
TGTGCCAGCAGTGAGACAGGCCCTAATGAAAAACTGTTTTTT
CASSETGPNEKLFF
>TRBV10-1|-|TRBJ2-1|15|TRBD2
TGCGCCAGCAGTGAAAGGACTAGCGGGGGCAATGAGCAGTTCTTC
CASSERTSGGNEQFF
>TRBV27|-|TRBJ2-3|17|-
TGTGCCAGCAGTTTTCGACGGGCGGTTACAGGGACAGATACGCAGTATTTT
CASSFRRAVTGTDTQYF
>TRBV10-1|few|TRBJ1-1|15|TRBD1
TGCGCCAGCAGTGACGGGTCAGGGGGCCGAACTGAAGCTTTCTTT
CASSDGSGGRTEAFF
>TRBV11-3|-|TRBJ2-1|13|-
TGTGCCAGCAGCTTAGATTTTTCGGGTGAGCAGTTCTTC
CASSLDFSGEQFF
>TRBV9|-|TRBJ2-7|14|-
TGTGCCAGCAGCGCACAGTATTTCTCCTACGAGCAGTACTTC
CASSAQYFSYEQYF
>TRBV7-9|-|TRBJ2-3|14|-
TGTGCCGGTGTACGCAGCGGTAGCACAGATACGCAGTATTTT
CAGVRSGSTDTQYF
>TRBV29-1|-|TRBJ1-2|12|-
TGCAGCGTTAGGGGGGAGGGCTATGGCTACACCTTC
CSVRGEGYGYTF
>TRBV10-1|few|TRBJ1-6|13|-
TGCGCCAGCAGCGGGGGACTGGATTCACCCCTCCACTTT
CASSGGLDSPLHF
>TRBV5-1|few|TRBJ2-1|16|TRBD2
TGCGCCAGCAGCTTGTCGCCTAGCGGGGGCTACAATGAGCAGTTCTTC
CASSLSPSGGYNEQFF
>TRBV5-1|-|TRBJ2-3|16|-
TGCGCCAGCAGCTTAGGGGGAGGGCCAGTTCCAGATACGCAGTATTTT
CASSLGGGPVPDTQYF
>TRBV6-4|-|TRBJ2-3|15|TRBD1
TGTGCCAGCAGTGACTCAGGGGGCTCCACAGATACGCAGTATTTT
CASSDSGGSTDTQYF
>TRBV7-2|once|TRBJ2-7|13|-
TGTGCCAGCAGCTTAGGAAGAACCTACGAGCAGTACTTC
CASSLGRTYEQYF
>TRBV18|-|TRBJ2-7|15|-
TGTGCCAGCTCACCCGGGACAAGCCTTCGGGACGAGCAGTACTTC
CASSPGTSLRDEQYF
>TRBV18|-|TRBJ1-2|14|-
TGTGCCAGCTCGGACACGTTATCGAACTATGGCTACACCTTC
CASSDTLSNYGYTF
>TRBV6-5|once|TRBJ1-2|16|TRBD1
TGTGCCAGCAGTTACTCGGGGACAGGGTTAGTCTATGGCTACACCTTC
CASSYSGTGLVYGYTF
>TRBV12-5|few|TRBJ2-7|16|TRBD1
TGTGCTAGTGGTTTGGTAATGGGACAGGGGTTCTACGAGCAGTACTTC
CASGLVMGQGFYEQYF